This record looks at one TCR beta chain sequence and its context. What it recognizes is unknown. V dropped 5 bases and J dropped 7; count of bases not matched to a gene: 5. In germline, CDR1 is LNHDA, CDR2 SQIVND (reference sequence). The CDR3 consists of 14 residues. The entry originates in a study of cytomegalovirus exposure and HLA in healthy donors. Study observations and caveats: Later analysis suggested links between common viral pathogens and several top significant clusters.

The PCR contained 60 Vbeta and 13 Jbeta primers. Measured with immunoSEQ multiplex PCR; TCRdb has only the in-frame clones, and not every one. Here the sample spans 200,000 or so clones, roughly 76% being singletons. The V call is TRBV19, the J call TRBJ2-2; the match to TRBD1 covers 9 bases. What was sequenced was PBMCs. This TCR derives from a man aged 40-49 years in good health and CMV-seropositive. The chain's CDR3 is CASSWTGAGGELFF. DNA of the CDR3: TGTGCCAGTAGTTGGACAGGGGCAGGCGGGGAGCTGTTTTTT.